This T cell receptor beta chain was obtained from a study of cytomegalovirus exposure and HLA in healthy donors. V was pared by 5 bases and J by 4 bases, with 9 bases of the junction left unmatched. Germline CDR1 is SGHVS and CDR2 is FQNEAQ. The CDR3 runs to 16 residues. This clone showed up just once. Use of 60 Vbeta and 13 Jbeta primers characterized the PCR. The repertoire was sequenced with immunoSEQ multiplex PCR; TCRdb's copy has only in-frame clones and lacks some. In the table there are more than 150,000 clones, roughly 80% of which are singletons. The rearrangement links TRBV7-8 to TRBJ2-2; 8 bases fit TRBD1. This receptor was obtained from a male donor in good health and CMV-seronegative. Sequenced: PBMCs. CDR3 nucleotides: TGTGCCAGCAGCACCAGGGCCGGGACAGGCACCGGGGAGCTGTTTTTT. Residues: CASSTRAGTGTGELFF.